This TCR beta chain comes out of a study of cytomegalovirus exposure and HLA in healthy donors (dated by TCRdb to about 2017). About the investigation overall: An earlier analysis of roughly 570 of the donors reported about 260 Gb of sequence data and 117 million unique TCR beta sequences obtained from about 180 million T cells. Approximately 300 gigabases of sequencing data and around 87 million unique TCR sequences were included in an early release covering under 650 HLA-typed donors. Of the 300 to 500 genotyped donors, 75% to 85% were placed in the genetic ancestry cluster associated with self-reported Caucasian donors. The study aimed to test whether signatures of past pathogen exposure could be identified by cataloging public T cell receptors. The study profiled the T cell repertoires of 500 to 800 subjects by immunosequencing and related them to cytomegalovirus serostatus. Besides the first cohort of roughly 660 subjects, a separate validation cohort made up of roughly 130 different subjects was used. To predict cytomegalovirus infection status, the study brought together high-throughput TCR immunosequencing, statistical association of individual TCRs with disease status, and machine learning. In a later analysis, previously published TCR beta repertoires from 670 or so donors were re-analyzed and high-resolution HLA genotyping was added so that TCR occurrence patterns could be studied. The later analysis used no new phenotypic data to find candidate immune exposures, relying instead on TCR beta sequences and their occurrence across donors. To decide whether each TCR beta V gene segment behaved as functional or pseudogenic, an earlier analysis of 587 of the donors relied on high-throughput TCR beta sequencing. Donor age, sex, ethnicity and CMV serostatus were collected together with the repertoire data. A later genetic analysis took genome-wide SNP genotypes for about three fifths of the 666 donors and used that subset as a discovery cohort. All discovery cohort repertoires had been generated on a single sequencing platform. Both class I and class II loci were covered by HLA typing, at four-digit resolution. Typing coverage varied by locus: roughly 620-640 donors for A, B, C, DRB1 and DQB1; 522 for DQA1; more than 600 for DPA1; approximately 490 for DPB1. Roughly 5 DR-DQ haplotypes were handled as single units for association and clustering because linkage in the cohort was strong. Among around 400 genotyped donors of the cohort, an average of around 240,000 unique TCR beta nucleotide sequences was sequenced per donor, of which roughly 17% were non-productive.

Preparation of the library involved the immunoSEQ multiplex PCR assay. For the multiplex PCR, a mixture combining 60 forward primers for TCR Vbeta segments and 13 reverse primers for TCR Jbeta segments was used. A multiplex PCR assay on genomic DNA amplified the CDR3 region of rearranged TCR beta genes. The Illumina HiSeq System was used to sequence the amplified TCR beta libraries as 87-base-pair reads. Per the source publication's procedure: Across the 640 or so repertoires, a later analysis counted some 80 million unique TCR beta chains, around 11 million of which were shared by at least two donors. A nearest-neighbor algorithm error-corrected the raw reads and collapsed the reads into unique sequences, merging closely related sequences to remove PCR and sequencing errors. To assign V, D and J gene segments, CDR3 sequences were aligned to IMGT reference sequences. For a sequence to be retained, a match of at least six nucleotides to both a V gene segment and a J gene segment was required. Rearrangements were classified as productive when the CDR3 lacked stop codons and remained in frame with V and J, and all other rearrangements were classified as non-productive. Following IMGT convention, CDR3 was defined as the stretch from the second conserved V-encoded cysteine up to the conserved J-encoded phenylalanine. The earlier analysis of more than 450 of the donors excluded sequences that lacked an unambiguous match to a single V gene segment. In an earlier analysis of some 590 of the donors, a V segment was called functional when productive rearrangements were above 56.7%, and segregating when the standard deviation between donors exceeded 5%. A statistical classification framework was built to diagnose cytomegalovirus status from the catalog of TCR beta chain sequences. In a later analysis, V and J genes were assigned by comparing TCR nucleotide sequences against IMGT/GENE-DB human TR gene sequences. A later analysis assigned CDR3 sequences and most-parsimonious VDJ recombination scenarios with the TCRdist pipeline. In a later analysis, each TCR beta chain was defined by its CDR3 amino acid sequence together with its V-gene family, and reads lacking a unique V-gene family were excluded. A later analysis removed 450 to 600 highly shared, low-generation-probability nucleotide sequences to deal with suspected cross-contamination and a sequencing artifact. In a later analysis, a clonal expansion index for each public chain was calculated from normalized within-repertoire ranks of inferred template counts. Generation probabilities in a later analysis came from a VDJ recombination model fitted to out-of-frame rearrangements, and those results were checked against IGoR. A later analysis scored TCR-TCR, TCR-HLA and TCR-CMV co-occurrence with hypergeometric tests, applying a repertoire-size bias correction to TCR pairs. A later analysis estimated false discovery rates by permuting HLA or CMV assignments 20 times. In a later analysis, co-occurring TCRs were grouped using DBSCAN, and TCRdist sequence similarity was added for clustering within HLA-allele-positive subsets. Repertoires with fewer than 30,000 or more than 120,000 public chains, plus five repertoires with anomalous nucleotide sharing, were excluded from co-occurrence clustering. TCRdb limited this immuneACCESS table to in-frame rearrangements with V and J called. A share of clones is missing; checked studies link under half to unresolved V genes, and the rest is unexplained. That table is the source of V, J and clone size, and D and trimming were worked out from the DNA. The sample table holds approximately 140,000 clones, of which approximately 80% were seen once. The ten top clones hold over 2.5% of the sample.

In total, roughly 670 healthy bone marrow donors made up the cohort. Cohort members were all nominally healthy when sampled, although unrecorded immune exposures were likely present. The donor was CMV seronegative and was included in the group of 352 seronegative cohort members. A peripheral blood sample was collected from each donor, and TCR beta sequencing was performed on peripheral blood mononuclear cells. Genomic DNA was extracted from the blood cell samples with the Qiagen DNeasy Blood Extraction Kit. Including cysteine and phenylalanine, the CDR3 has 18 amino acids. The only DNA kept is the CDR3, 54 bases in frame from the first base. At the junction V is shortened by 1 base and J by 4 bases, with 21 bases in between. CDR1 and CDR2 are drawn from the germline V gene: SGHVS, FNYEAQ. The research as a whole found: The sequencing pipeline was judged likely to have produced a cluster of highly shared sequence variants as a technical artifact. In a later analysis, most CMV-associated TCR beta chains were found to appear HLA-restricted, with HLA associations seemingly driven largely by CMV exposure. In a later genetic analysis, fewer N-insertions in productive TCRs were reported among donors in an Asian-associated ancestry cluster than the roughly 710-donor mean. Because some donors lacked HLA typing at each locus, the association tests relied only on the typed subset. A further reported finding was that TCR beta sequences accurately predicted the HLA-A and HLA-B alleles for most subjects in the first cohort. Because counts were too low, under 20 rarely observed V segments, including chromosome 9 orphons, were left out of the earlier analysis of some 600 of the donors. Most TCR sequences were seen in very few donors, while some public TCRs were found in many individuals. In the study, around 150 TCR beta chains were listed as associated with cytomegalovirus. Roughly uniform sequencing depth across donors was assumed in presence/absence analyses, although this assumption may not hold. For the cohort, immune exposure information was limited to CMV serostatus. Cytomegalovirus status was reported to be diagnosed by the classifier with high specificity and sensitivity in both the original and validation cohorts. In a later analysis, around 17,000 TCR beta sequences were associated with specific HLA alleles at a false discovery rate of 0.05. When HLA alleles, especially DR and DQ, strongly co-occurred, attributing TCR associations to individual alleles was difficult. An association between a missense DCLRE1C variant and V-gene and J-gene trimming of TCR beta chains was found in a later genetic analysis and replicated in an independent cohort. An earlier analysis of approximately 500 of the donors showed that most TCR beta V segments appeared in productive rearrangements either about 87% or about 30% of the time, which broadly matched IMGT annotations. The cohort was sequenced for TCR beta chains only, and without alpha or paired-chain data the features that could be detected were limited. In a later analysis, the rate of TCR association differed among HLA loci, with DRB1 alleles having the most associated TCRs and HLA-C alleles having the fewest. Because the 87-base-pair reads could not distinguish some IMGT-functional V segments, including TRBV6-2 and TRBV6-3, those segments were excluded. Correlated functional status among segregating V segments might be attributable to linkage disequilibrium, but an unknown experimental factor could not be ruled out. In a later analysis, HLA-associated TCR beta chains showed more clonal expansion and lower generation probabilities than non-associated chains that were equally common. It was suggested by the authors that the approach could potentially be generalized to other disease states and immunological phenotypes. Three of the identified cytomegalovirus-associated TCR beta chains were confirmed in vitro to be specific for cytomegalovirus antigens. A later analysis reported that several top co-occurrence clusters appeared linked to parvovirus B19, influenza, CMV and Epstein-Barr virus.

On this clone itself: Its cognate antigen has yet to be identified. No much larger clone is present one base from it, and per-base qualities are unavailable.

Rearrangement joined TRBV7-6 to TRBJ2-3; a confident D gene designation cannot be given. The source material was PBMCs. This clonotype was sampled from a male donor in good health and CMV-seronegative. The CDR3 region has the sequence CASSLGSWVSSTPDTQYF. The DNA reads TGTGCCAGCAGCTTAGGTAGCTGGGTATCCTCGACCCCAGATACGCAGTATTTT. With the portions outside the CDR3 filled from the reference TRBV7-6 and TRBJ2-3 genes, the complete variable region becomes GAGVSQSPRYKVTKRGQDVALRCDPISGHVSLYWYRQALGQGPEFLTYFNYEAQQDKSGLPNDRFSAERPEGSISTLTIQRTEQRDSAMYRCASSLGSWVSSTPDTQYFGPGTRLTVL.